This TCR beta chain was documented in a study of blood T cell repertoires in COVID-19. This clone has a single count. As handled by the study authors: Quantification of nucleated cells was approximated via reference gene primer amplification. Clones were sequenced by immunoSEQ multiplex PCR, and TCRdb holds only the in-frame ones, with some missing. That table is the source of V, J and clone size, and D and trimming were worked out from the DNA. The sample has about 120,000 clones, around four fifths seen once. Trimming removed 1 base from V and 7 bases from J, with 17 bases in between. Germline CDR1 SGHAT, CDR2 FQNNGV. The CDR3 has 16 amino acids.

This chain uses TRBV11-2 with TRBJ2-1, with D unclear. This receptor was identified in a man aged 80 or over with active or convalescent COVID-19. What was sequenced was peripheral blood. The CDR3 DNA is TGTGCCAGCAGCTTAGCGTCCCTGCCCCCCCGGAATGAGCAGTTCTTC. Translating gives CASSLASLPPRNEQFF.